This entry lists 18 T cell receptor beta chains sequenced from one sample in a study of cytotoxic CD8 clonotypes in ibrutinib-treated CLL. Assay: immunoSEQ multiplex PCR; the TCRdb copy retains only in-frame clones and omits some. The sample consists of 250,000 to 350,000 clones, around 77% of them appearing once. Sequencing used PBMCs, obtained at disease progression, from a patient treated with ibrutinib. All receptors derive from a human donor with chronic lymphocytic leukemia.

CDR3 bases: TGTGCCAGCAGCTTATCCGTCGGGGGCAGCTCCTATAATTCACCCCTCCACTTT. Its translation: CASSLSVGGSSYNSPLHF. The genes are TRBV7-8 and TRBJ1-6; D might be TRBD1 (6 bases). Trimming took off 2 bases at V and 0 bases at J, with 14 bases between the two ends. CDR1 is SGHVS, CDR2 FQNEAQ, per germline. The CDR3 is 18 residues long.

The chain uses TRBV5-1 and TRBJ2-3, with TRBD2 identical over 8 bases. V shed 1 base, J shed 2 bases, and the junction held 9 bases outside the gene matches. This CDR3 is built from 17 residues. In germline, CDR1 is SGHRS, CDR2 YFSETQ. Here the CDR3 reads CASSLPSGSVFTDTQYF. The DNA for the CDR3 is TGCGCCAGCAGCTTGCCCAGCGGGAGCGTATTCACAGATACGCAGTATTTT.

This rearrangement joins TRBV7-8 to TRBJ2-7; tentative D call: TRBD1 (5 bases). Trimming removed 5 bases at V and 2 bases at J, with 10 bases between. Germline V gives CDR1 SGHVS, CDR2 FQNEAQ. CDR3 length equals 13 residues. In DNA, the CDR3 is TGTGCCAGCAGCCAGGCAGGGACCTACGAGCAGTACTTC. Protein product: CASSQAGTYEQYF.

The chain joins TRBV5-1 to TRBJ2-7; 8 bases agree with TRBD1. CDR1 SGHRS and CDR2 YFSETQ come from the germline V gene. Trimming cost V 5 bases and J 5 bases; bases outside gene matches: 9. This CDR3 contains 14 residues. CDR3 DNA sequence: TGCGCCAGCAGGGGGGCAGGGGGCAGCGACGAGCAGTACTTC. This codes for CASRGAGGSDEQYF.

J is TRBJ2-1 and V is TRBV9; TRBD2 might be the D (6 bases). The CDR3 runs to 16 residues. The V end lost 4 bases, the J end lost 3 bases, and 17 bases lay between the germline ends. The V gene's germline CDR1 is SGDLS and CDR2 YYNGEE. Here the CDR3 DNA reads TGTGCCAGCAGCCACCCGAAACTAGCAGACTACAATGAGCAGTTCTTC. Translating it yields CASSHPKLADYNEQFF.

The chain employs TRBV5-1 and TRBJ1-2, with unresolved D. Germline CDR1 is SGHRS and CDR2 is YFSETQ. The CDR3 has 12 amino acids. Deletions cut 0 bases from V and 8 bases from J, with 8 bases between. The CDR3 region has the DNA TGCGCCAGCAGCTTGGCAGGTTTCGGCTACACCTTC. This translates into CASSLAGFGYTF.

This chain uses TRBV29-1 with TRBJ2-7, with a possible D match to TRBD2 (5 bases). The CDR3 is 11 residues long. The V gene's germline CDR1 is SQVTM and CDR2 ANQGSEA. The V end lost 7 bases, the J end lost 4 bases, and 11 bases lay between the germline ends. This CDR3 reads CSASEGYEQYF. The CDR3 DNA reads TGCAGCGCTTCTGAGGGTTACGAGCAGTACTTC.

The chain carries TRBV4-3 and TRBJ2-5; 7 nucleotides line up with TRBD2. After removal of 4 bases from V and 3 bases from J, the junction contained 2 bases not matched to a gene. From germline, CDR1 is LGHNA and CDR2 YSLEER. This CDR3 region has 13 residues. CDR3 sequence (DNA): TGCGCCAGCAGCCGCGGACTAGAAGAGACCCAGTACTTC. This encodes CASSRGLEETQYF.

This chain joins TRBV5-6 and TRBJ2-6; D is undetermined. Trimming shortened V by 4 bases and J by 5 bases, and 16 bases separated the two germline ends. The CDR3 is made up of 16 amino acids. CDR1 SGHDT and CDR2 YYEEEE come from the germline V gene. DNA for the CDR3: TGTGCCAGCAGCCTTTCCAGTTCTTCTCGGGCCAACGTCCTGACTTTC. Its translation is CASSLSSSSRANVLTF.

The CDR3 DNA reads TGTGCCACCAGGGGGACTAGTCCCGAGCAGTACTTC. Its translation: CATRGTSPEQYF. This chain connects TRBV15 to TRBJ2-7; 8 nucleotides line up with TRBD2. Losses at the gene ends were 6 bases for V and 6 bases for J; bases not matched to a gene: 4. Per germline, CDR1 LNHNV and CDR2 YYDKDF (reference sequence). The CDR3 contains 12 residues.

The V and J genes are TRBV5-1 and TRBJ2-3; D tentatively fits TRBD1 or TRBD2 (6 bases each). This CDR3 is 15 amino acids long. With 1 base removed from V and 4 bases from J, the gap between germline ends came to 13 bases. Germline values: CDR1 SGHRS, CDR2 YFSETQ. CDR3 protein: CASSLQGGNSDTQYF. The CDR3 DNA is TGCGCCAGCAGCTTGCAAGGGGGGAACTCAGATACGCAGTATTTT.

V usage is TRBV7-6 and J usage is TRBJ2-7, with 7 nucleotides matching TRBD2. V trimming: 8 bases; J trimming: 0 bases; junction bases outside the gene matches: 7. Per the germline V gene, CDR1 is SGHVS and CDR2 is FNYEAQ. This CDR3 spans 14 amino acids. The CDR3 reads CASSTSASSYEQYF. CDR3 sequence (DNA): TGTGCCAGCTCCACTAGCGCTAGCTCCTACGAGCAGTACTTC.

This chain connects TRBV5-1 to TRBJ2-1; D is uncertain. Trimming removed 4 bases from V and 5 bases from J, with 7 bases in between. Germline CDR1 is SGHRS and CDR2 is YFSETQ. CDR3 length equals 12 residues. The CDR3 sequence: CASSPYNNEQFF. CDR3 sequence (DNA): TGCGCCAGCAGCCCGTATAACAATGAGCAGTTCTTC. The variable domain in full, with the rest retrieved from reference TRBV5-1 and TRBJ2-1, is KAGVTQTPRYLIKTRGQQVTLSCSPISGHRSVSWYQQTPGQGLQFLFEYFSETQRNKGNFPGRFSGRQFSNSRSEMNVSTLELGDSALYLCASSPYNNEQFFGPGTRLTVL.

The chain has TRBV7-2 and TRBJ2-7, with D unclear. CDR3 size: 11 residues. Germline assignment: CDR1 SGHTA and CDR2 FQGNSA. Trimming left V 4 bases short and J 7 bases short, with 8 bases between. The CDR3 nucleotides read TGTGCCAGCAGCTACCTCTCTGAGCAGTACTTC. This sequence encodes CASSYLSEQYF.

This clone has just a few counts. The V call is TRBV20-1, the J call TRBJ2-7; perhaps D is TRBD1 or TRBD2 (5 bases each). Germline CDR1 is DFQATT and CDR2 is SNEGSKA (reference sequence). This CDR3 comprises 11 residues. Trimming took 3 bases from V and 6 from J, leaving 9 bases between them. CDR3 nucleotide sequence: TGCAGTGCTAGGAGGGGACCCGAGCAGTACTTC. Its protein is CSARRGPEQYF.

The chain joins TRBV7-9 to TRBJ2-7, with 11 bases fitting TRBD2. CDR3 length: 15 residues. Per germline, CDR1 SEHNR and CDR2 FQNEAQ (reference sequence). J was trimmed by 5 bases and V by 5 bases; bases with no gene match: 8. The CDR3 protein is CASSPRLAGPHEQYF. As DNA, the CDR3 is TGTGCCAGCAGCCCCCGACTAGCGGGACCCCACGAGCAGTACTTC.

This clone occurred many times. This chain joins TRBV27 and TRBJ2-3; D unresolved. The CDR3 is 15 amino acids. V was shortened by 6 bases and J by 3 bases, with 16 bases between the two germline ends. Germline values: CDR1 MNHEY, CDR2 SMNVEV (reference sequence). The CDR3 DNA follows: TGTGCCAGCAGAGAACAAGGGCTCCGAACAGATACGCAGTATTTT. Its protein product is CASREQGLRTDTQYF.

The rearrangement uses TRBV7-2 and TRBJ1-4, with D unclear. From germline, CDR1 is SGHTA and CDR2 FQGNSA. This CDR3 is 15 amino acids long. V was pared by 1 base and J by 4 bases, with 10 bases between. CDR3 nucleotides: TGTGCCAGCAGCTTAGTGCACACTTATAATGAAAAACTGTTTTTT. It codes for CASSLVHTYNEKLFF.